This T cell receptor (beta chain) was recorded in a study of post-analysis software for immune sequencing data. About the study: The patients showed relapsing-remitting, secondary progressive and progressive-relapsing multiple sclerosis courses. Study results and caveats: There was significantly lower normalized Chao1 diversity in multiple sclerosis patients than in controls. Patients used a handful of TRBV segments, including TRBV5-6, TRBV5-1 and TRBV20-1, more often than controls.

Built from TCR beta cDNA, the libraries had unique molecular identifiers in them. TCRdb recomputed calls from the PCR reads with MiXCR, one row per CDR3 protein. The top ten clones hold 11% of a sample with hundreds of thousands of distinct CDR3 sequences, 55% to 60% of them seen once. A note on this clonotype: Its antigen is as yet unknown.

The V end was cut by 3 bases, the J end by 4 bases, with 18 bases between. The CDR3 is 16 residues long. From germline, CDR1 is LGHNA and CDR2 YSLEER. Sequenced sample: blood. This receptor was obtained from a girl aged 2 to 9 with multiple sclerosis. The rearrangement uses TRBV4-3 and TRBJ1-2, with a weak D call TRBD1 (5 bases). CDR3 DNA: TGCGCCAGCAGCCATTCTCAGCGGGAGGGGATCTATGGCTACACCTTC. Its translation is CASSHSQREGIYGYTF.